The sequence of this T cell receptor beta chain was determined in a study of T cell repertoires in cytomegalovirus infection. This CDR3 contains 14 residues. Germline CDR1 is LNHDA and CDR2 is SQIVND (reference sequence). Trimming took 10 bases from V and 6 from J, leaving 21 bases between them. TCRdb recomputed calls from the reads with MiXCR, one row per CDR3 protein. The table has about 98,000 distinct CDR3 sequences, 16% seen once. Regarding this clonotype: Its antigen is unknown.

Regarding the study as a whole: Carriers of CMV plus the relevant HLA were identified by cumulative public TCR beta family frequency.

The J gene is TRBJ1-1, the V gene TRBV19; D is ambiguous. Material for sequencing was PBMCs. This TCR was sampled from a human donor in good health (CMV status not recorded). Some clones in this sample may be carry-over from other donors' samples. The CDR3 sequence: CATIGRARIPEAFF. The CDR3 DNA follows: TGTGCCACCATCGGACGGGCTCGGATCCCTGAAGCTTTCTTT. Together with reference TRBV19 and TRBJ1-1, the CDR3 gives the full variable domain: DGGITQSPKYLFRKEGQNVTLSCEQNLNHDAMYWYRQDPGQGLRLIYYSQIVNDFQKGDIAEGYSVSREKKESFPLTVTSAQKNPTAFYLCATIGRARIPEAFFGQGTRLTVV.